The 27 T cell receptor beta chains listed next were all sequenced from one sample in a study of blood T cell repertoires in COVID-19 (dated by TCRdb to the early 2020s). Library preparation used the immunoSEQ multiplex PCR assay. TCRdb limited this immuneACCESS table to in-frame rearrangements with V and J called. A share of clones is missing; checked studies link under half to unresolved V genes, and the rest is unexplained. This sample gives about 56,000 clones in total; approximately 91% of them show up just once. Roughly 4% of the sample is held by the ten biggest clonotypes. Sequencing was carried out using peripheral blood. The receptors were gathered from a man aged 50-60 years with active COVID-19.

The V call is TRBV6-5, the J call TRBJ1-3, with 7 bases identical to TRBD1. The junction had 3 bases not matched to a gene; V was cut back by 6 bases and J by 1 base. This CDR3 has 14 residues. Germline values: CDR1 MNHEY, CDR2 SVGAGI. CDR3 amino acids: CASRRGQSGNTIYF. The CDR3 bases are TGTGCCAGCAGGAGGGGGCAATCTGGAAACACCATATATTTT.

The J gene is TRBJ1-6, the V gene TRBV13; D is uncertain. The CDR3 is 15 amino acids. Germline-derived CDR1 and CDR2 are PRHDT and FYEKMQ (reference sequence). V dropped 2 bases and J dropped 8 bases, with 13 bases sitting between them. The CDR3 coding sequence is TGTGCCAGCAGCTTAAATAATGGTCGAGATTCACCCCTCCACTTT. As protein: CASSLNNGRDSPLHF. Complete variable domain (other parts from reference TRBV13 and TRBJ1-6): AAGVIQSPRHLIKEKRETATLKCYPIPRHDTVYWYQQGPGQDPQFLISFYEKMQSDKGSIPDRFSAQQFSDYHSELNMSSLELGDSALYFCASSLNNGRDSPLHFGNGTRLTVT.

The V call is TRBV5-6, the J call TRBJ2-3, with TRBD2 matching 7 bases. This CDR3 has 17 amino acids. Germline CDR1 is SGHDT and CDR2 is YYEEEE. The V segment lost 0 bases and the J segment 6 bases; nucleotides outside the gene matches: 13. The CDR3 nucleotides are TGTGCCAGCAGCTTGGCCGGGGAGGGAGTAGGCTACGATACGCAGTATTTT. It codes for CASSLAGEGVGYDTQYF.

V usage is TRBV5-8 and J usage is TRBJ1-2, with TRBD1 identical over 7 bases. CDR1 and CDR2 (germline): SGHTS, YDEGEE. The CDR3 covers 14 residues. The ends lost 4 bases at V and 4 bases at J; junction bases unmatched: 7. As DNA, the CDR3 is TGTGCCAGCAGCCGCGGACAGGCGGGCTATGGCTACACCTTC. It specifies CASSRGQAGYGYTF.

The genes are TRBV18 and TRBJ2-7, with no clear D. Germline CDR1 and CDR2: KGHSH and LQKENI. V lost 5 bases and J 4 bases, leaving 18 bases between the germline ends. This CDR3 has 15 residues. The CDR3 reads CASSIIGSVPYEQYF. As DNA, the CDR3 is TGTGCCAGCTCAATTATCGGGTCCGTTCCATACGAGCAGTACTTC.

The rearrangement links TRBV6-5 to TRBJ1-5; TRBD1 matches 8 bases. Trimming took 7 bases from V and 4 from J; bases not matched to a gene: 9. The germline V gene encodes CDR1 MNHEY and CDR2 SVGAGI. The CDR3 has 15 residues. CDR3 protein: CASKVRTGNNQPQHF. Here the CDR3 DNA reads TGTGCCAGCAAAGTGCGGACAGGGAATAATCAGCCCCAGCATTTT.

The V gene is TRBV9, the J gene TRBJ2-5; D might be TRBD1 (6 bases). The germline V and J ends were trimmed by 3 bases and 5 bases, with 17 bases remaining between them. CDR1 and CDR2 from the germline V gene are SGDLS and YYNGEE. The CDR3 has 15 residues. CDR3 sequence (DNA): TGTGCCAGCAGCGAGCGACAGGCTCCTTCGGAGACCCAGTACTTC. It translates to CASSERQAPSETQYF.

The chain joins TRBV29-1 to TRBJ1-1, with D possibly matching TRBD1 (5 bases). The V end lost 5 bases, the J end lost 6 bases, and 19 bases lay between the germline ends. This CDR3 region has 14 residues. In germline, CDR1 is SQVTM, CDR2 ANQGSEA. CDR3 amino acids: CSVRGGRGWSEAFF. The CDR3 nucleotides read TGCAGCGTTCGCGGAGGGAGGGGCTGGTCTGAAGCTTTCTTT.

CDR3: CASRVGAAGNTIYF. CDR3 DNA: TGTGCCAGCAGAGTAGGGGCGGCCGGAAACACCATATATTTT. The chain has TRBV2 and TRBJ1-3; D possibly corresponds to TRBD1 (5 bases). The germline V and J ends were trimmed by 6 bases and 4 bases, with 13 bases remaining between them. CDR3 length: 14 amino acids. The V gene's germline CDR1 is SNHLY and CDR2 FYNNEI.

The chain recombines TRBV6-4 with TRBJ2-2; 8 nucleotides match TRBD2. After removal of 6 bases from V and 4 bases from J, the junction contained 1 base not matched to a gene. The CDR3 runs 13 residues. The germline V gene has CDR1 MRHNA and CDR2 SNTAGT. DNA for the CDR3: TGTGCCAGCAGCGGGGGGGCCACCGGGGAGCTGTTTTTT. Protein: CASSGGATGELFF.

CDR3 sequence reads: CASLNQETQYF. Here the CDR3 DNA reads TGTGCCAGCCTTAACCAAGAGACCCAGTACTTC. The rearrangement joins TRBV6-5 to TRBJ2-5, with D hard to call. The CDR3 runs to 11 residues. Germline V gene sequence: CDR1 MNHEY, CDR2 SVGAGI. Deletions cut 8 bases from V and 0 bases from J, with 4 bases between.

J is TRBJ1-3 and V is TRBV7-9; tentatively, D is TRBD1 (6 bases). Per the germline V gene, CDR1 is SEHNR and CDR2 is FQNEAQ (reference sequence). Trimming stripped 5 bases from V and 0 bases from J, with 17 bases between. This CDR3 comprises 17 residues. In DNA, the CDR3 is TGTGCCAGCAGCAAATACTCGGACAGCGTCTCTGGAAACACCATATATTTT. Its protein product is CASSKYSDSVSGNTIYF.

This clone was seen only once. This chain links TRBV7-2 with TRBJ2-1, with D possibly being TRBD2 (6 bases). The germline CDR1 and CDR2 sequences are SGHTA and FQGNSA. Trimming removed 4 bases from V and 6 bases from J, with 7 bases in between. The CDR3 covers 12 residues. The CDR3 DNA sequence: TGTGCCAGCAGCTCCGGGGGCAATGAGCAGTTCTTC. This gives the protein CASSSGGNEQFF.

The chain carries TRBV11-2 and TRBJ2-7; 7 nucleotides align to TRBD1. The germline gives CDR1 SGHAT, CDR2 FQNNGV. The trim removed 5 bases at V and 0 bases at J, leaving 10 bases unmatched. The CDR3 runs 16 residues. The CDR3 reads CASSTYRGSTSYEQYF. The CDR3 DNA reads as TGTGCCAGCAGCACCTACAGGGGATCTACCTCCTACGAGCAGTACTTC.

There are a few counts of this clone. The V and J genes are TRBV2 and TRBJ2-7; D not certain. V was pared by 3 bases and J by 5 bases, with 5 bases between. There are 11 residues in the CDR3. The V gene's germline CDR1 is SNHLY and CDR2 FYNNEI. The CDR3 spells CASSDVNEQYF. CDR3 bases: TGTGCCAGCAGTGACGTTAACGAGCAGTACTTC.

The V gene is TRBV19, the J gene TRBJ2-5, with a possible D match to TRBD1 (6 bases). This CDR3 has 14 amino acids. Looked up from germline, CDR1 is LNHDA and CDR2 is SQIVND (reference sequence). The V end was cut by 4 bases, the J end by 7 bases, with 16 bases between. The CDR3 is CASSTGHQFATQYF. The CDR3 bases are TGTGCCAGTAGTACGGGACATCAATTCGCGACCCAGTACTTC.

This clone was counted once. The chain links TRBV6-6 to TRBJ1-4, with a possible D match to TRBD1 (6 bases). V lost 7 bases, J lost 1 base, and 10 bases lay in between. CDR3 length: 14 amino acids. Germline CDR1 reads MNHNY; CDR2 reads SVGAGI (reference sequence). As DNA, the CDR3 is TGTGCCAGCACCCCGACAGGAACTAATGAAAAACTGTTTTTT. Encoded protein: CASTPTGTNEKLFF.

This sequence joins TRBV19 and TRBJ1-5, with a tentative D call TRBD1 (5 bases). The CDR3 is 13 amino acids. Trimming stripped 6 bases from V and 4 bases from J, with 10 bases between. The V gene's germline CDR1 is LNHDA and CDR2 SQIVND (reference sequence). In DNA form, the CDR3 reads TGTGCCAGTAGCGTTGACAGAAATCAGCCCCAGCATTTT. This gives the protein CASSVDRNQPQHF.

The CDR3 reads CASRPLGTSGGAEYF. The CDR3 coding sequence is TGCGCCAGCCGCCCACTCGGGACTAGCGGGGGGGCGGAGTATTTT. V gene TRBV5-1 combines with J gene TRBJ2-3, with 16 bases fitting TRBD2. CDR1 SGHRS and CDR2 YFSETQ come from the germline V gene. V lost 7 bases, J lost 13 bases, and 12 bases stayed unmatched. The CDR3 has 15 amino acids.

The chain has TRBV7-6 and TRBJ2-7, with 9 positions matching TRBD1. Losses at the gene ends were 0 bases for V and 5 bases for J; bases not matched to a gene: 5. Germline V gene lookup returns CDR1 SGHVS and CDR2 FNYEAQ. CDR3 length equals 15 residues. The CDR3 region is CASSLAGRQGDEQYF. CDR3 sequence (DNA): TGTGCCAGCAGCTTAGCGGGGAGACAGGGGGACGAGCAGTACTTC.

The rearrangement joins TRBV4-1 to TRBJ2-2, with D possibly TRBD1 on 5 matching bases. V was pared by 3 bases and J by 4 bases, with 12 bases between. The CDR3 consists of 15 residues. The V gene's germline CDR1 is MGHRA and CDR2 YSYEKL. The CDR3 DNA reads TGCGCCAGCAGCCATCAGGGCGCGGTCACCGGGGAGCTGTTTTTT. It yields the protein CASSHQGAVTGELFF.

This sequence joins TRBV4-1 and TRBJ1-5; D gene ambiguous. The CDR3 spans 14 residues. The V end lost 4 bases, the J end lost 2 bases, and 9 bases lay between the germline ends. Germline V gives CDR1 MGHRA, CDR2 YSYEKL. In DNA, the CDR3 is TGCGCCAGCAGCCTCGGAGGTGGCAATCAGCCCCAGCATTTT. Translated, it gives CASSLGGGNQPQHF.

The CDR3 loop is CASRRDYQIGELFF. CDR3 in DNA: TGTGCCAGTAGGAGGGACTACCAGATCGGGGAGCTGTTTTTT. V is TRBV19 and J is TRBJ2-2; TRBD2 aligns across 7 bases. The CDR3 contains 14 residues. V lost 6 bases, J lost 7 bases, and 8 bases stayed unmatched. Germline V CDR1 and CDR2: LNHDA, SQIVND (reference sequence).

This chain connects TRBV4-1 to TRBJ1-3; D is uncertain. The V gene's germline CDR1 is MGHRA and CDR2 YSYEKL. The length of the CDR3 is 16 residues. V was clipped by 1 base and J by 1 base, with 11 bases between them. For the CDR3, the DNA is TGCGCCAGCAGCCAAGTGGGAGTGGGATCTGGAAACACCATATATTTT. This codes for CASSQVGVGSGNTIYF.

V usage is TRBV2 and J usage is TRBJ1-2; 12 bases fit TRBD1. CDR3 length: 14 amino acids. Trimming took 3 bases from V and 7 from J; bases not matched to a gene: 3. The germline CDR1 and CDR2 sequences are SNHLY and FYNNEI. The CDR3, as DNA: TGTGCCAGCAGTGACGGGACAGGGGGCTTTGGCTACACCTTC. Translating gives CASSDGTGGFGYTF.

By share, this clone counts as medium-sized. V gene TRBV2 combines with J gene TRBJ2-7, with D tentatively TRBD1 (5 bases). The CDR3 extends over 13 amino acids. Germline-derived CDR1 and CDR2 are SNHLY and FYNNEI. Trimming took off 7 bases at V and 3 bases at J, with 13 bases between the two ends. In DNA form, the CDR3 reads TGTGCCAGCACTTTTAACAGGTACTACGAGCAGTACTTC. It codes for CASTFNRYYEQYF.

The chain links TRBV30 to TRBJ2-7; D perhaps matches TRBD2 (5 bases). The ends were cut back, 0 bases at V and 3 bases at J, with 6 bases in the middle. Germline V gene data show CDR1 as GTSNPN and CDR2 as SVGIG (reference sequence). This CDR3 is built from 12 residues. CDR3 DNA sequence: TGTGCCTGGAGTGTAGAGGGCTACGAGCAGTACTTC. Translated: CAWSVEGYEQYF.